The 24 T cell receptor beta chains presented below share a single source sample, sequenced in a study of shared clonotypes between healthy human individuals. Data came from immunoSEQ multiplex PCR; TCRdb stores just in-frame clones and leaves some out. The table shows a few million clones, with around 94% occurring only once. Sequencing used naive CD4+ T cells sorted from blood. Subset indicated: CD45RA+ positively selected. The receptors were gathered from a man in his late teens or twenties in good health.

This chain connects TRBV5-4 to TRBJ1-1; 7 nucleotides agree with TRBD1. The CDR3 spans 15 residues. Germline CDR1 and CDR2: SGHNT and YYREEE (reference sequence). V dropped 4 bases and J dropped 0; count of bases not matched to a gene: 6. Here the CDR3 DNA reads TGTGCCAGCAGCACCAGGGGGGGTATGAACACTGAAGCTTTCTTT. It is translated as CASSTRGGMNTEAFF.

About this clone: The sample contains more than one DNA sequence encoding this CDR3. The chain uses TRBV5-1 and TRBJ1-6; the D is unclear. Germline assignment: CDR1 SGHRS and CDR2 YFSETQ. Trimming removed 2 bases at V and 0 bases at J, with 6 bases between. The CDR3 extends over 15 amino acids. CDR3 DNA: TGCGCCAGCAGCTTATTGAGCTCCTATAATTCACCCCTCCACTTT. Translating gives CASSLLSSYNSPLHF.

The genes are TRBV6-6 and TRBJ2-7; the match to TRBD1 covers 8 bases. The V and J ends lost 6 bases and 5 bases, in that order; junction bases with no gene match: 9. CDR1 and CDR2 (germline): MNHNY, SVGAGI (reference sequence). The CDR3 consists of 14 residues. In DNA form, the CDR3 reads TGTGCCAGCAGGGACACAGGGGGTCAGGACGAGCAGTACTTC. Protein sequence: CASRDTGGQDEQYF.

About this clone itself: Other DNA sequences in the same sample also yield this CDR3. This rearrangement joins TRBV20-1 to TRBJ1-1; D uncertain. The length of the CDR3 is 11 residues. Looked up from germline, CDR1 is DFQATT and CDR2 is SNEGSKA (reference sequence). Trimming took 3 bases from V and 0 from J, leaving 2 bases between them. CDR3 DNA sequence: TGCAGTGCTAGTTTGAACACTGAAGCTTTCTTT. Translation: CSASLNTEAFF.

This chain connects TRBV19 to TRBJ1-1; 7 bases match TRBD1. CDR1 LNHDA and CDR2 SQIVND come from the germline V gene (reference sequence). The CDR3 extends over 13 amino acids. The J segment lost 5 bases and the V segment lost 9 bases, leaving 9 bases of the junction unmatched. CDR3 amino acids: CARPSQGETEAFF. The CDR3 region has the DNA TGTGCCAGACCCTCCCAGGGGGAAACTGAAGCTTTCTTT.

This clone was found once. The chain links TRBV27 to TRBJ2-1, with 7 bases lining up with TRBD1. This CDR3 is 17 amino acids long. The trim removed 5 bases at V and 7 bases at J, leaving 17 bases unmatched. CDR1 is MNHEY and CDR2 is SMNVEV in the germline V gene (reference sequence). The CDR3 DNA is TGTGCCAGCAGTCAACCCCCAAAGGGGGCGGGTAAGAATGAGCAGTTCTTC. Translation gives CASSQPPKGAGKNEQFF.

This chain uses TRBV5-1 with TRBJ1-1; D uncertain. Trimming took 7 bases from V and 1 from J, leaving 11 bases between them. The CDR3 runs to 13 residues. CDR1 SGHRS and CDR2 YFSETQ come from the germline V gene. CDR3 amino acids: CASFLRENTEAFF. Here the CDR3 DNA reads TGCGCCAGCTTTCTAAGGGAGAACACTGAAGCTTTCTTT.

This clone appeared once. This specimen includes other DNA sequences encoding the same CDR3. The chain combines TRBV25-1 with TRBJ2-5; 12 nucleotides match TRBD2. The CDR3 length is 15 residues. The V and J ends lost 3 bases and 5 bases, in that order; junction bases with no gene match: 4. The germline V gene has CDR1 MGHDK and CDR2 SYGVNS. The CDR3 DNA reads TGTGCCAGCAGTGATCTAGCGGGGGGGCAGGAGACCCAGTACTTC. The encoded protein is CASSDLAGGQETQYF.

The gene calls are TRBV19 and TRBJ1-5; no reliable D call. The CDR3 contains 11 residues. V was pared by 5 bases and J by 10 bases, with 9 bases between. CDR1 is LNHDA and CDR2 is SQIVND in the germline V gene (reference sequence). This CDR3 is CASSERGPQHF. Here the CDR3 DNA reads TGTGCCAGTAGTGAACGGGGACCCCAGCATTTT.

CDR3 DNA: TGTGCCAGCAGTTACGGCAGGACAGCCTACGAGCAGTACTTC. It specifies CASSYGRTAYEQYF. The V call is TRBV6-6, the J call TRBJ2-7; D perhaps matches TRBD1 (6 bases). Trimming took 2 bases from V and 2 from J, leaving 10 bases between them. CDR1 MNHNY and CDR2 SVGAGI come from the germline V gene (reference sequence). This CDR3 comprises 14 residues.

With respect to this clone: Other DNA sequences of this sample code for an identical CDR3. This chain uses TRBV20-1 with TRBJ2-2; D is ambiguous. This CDR3 spans 11 amino acids. Between the trimmed V and J ends, which lost 3 bases and 6 bases, there was a span of 5 bases. CDR1 and CDR2 (germline): DFQATT, SNEGSKA (reference sequence). CDR3 region: CSARGSGELFF. CDR3 DNA sequence: TGCAGTGCTAGGGGTTCCGGGGAGCTGTTTTTT.

V and J are TRBV5-5 and TRBJ2-6; D is unresolved. Germline CDR1 SGHKS, CDR2 YYEKEE (reference sequence). CDR3 length: 12 amino acids. The V gene lost 3 bases and the J gene lost 5 bases, with 3 bases spanning the gap. The CDR3, as DNA: TGTGCCAGCAGCTCCTGGGCCAACGTCCTGACTTTC. This gives the protein CASSSWANVLTF.

The chain carries TRBV7-2 and TRBJ2-7; D is unresolved. The CDR3 extends over 13 amino acids. Trimming pared 2 bases from V and 5 bases from J, leaving 10 bases between. In germline, CDR1 is SGHTA, CDR2 FQGNSA. CDR3 sequence reads: CASSLLRANEQYF. CDR3 DNA sequence: TGTGCCAGCAGCTTACTTAGGGCCAACGAGCAGTACTTC. The full variable domain, in which reference TRBV7-2 and TRBJ2-7 provide the parts outside the CDR3, is GAGVSQSPSNKVTEKGKDVELRCDPISGHTALYWYRQSLGQGLEFLIYFQGNSAPDKSGLPSDRFSAERTGGSVSTLTIQRTQQEDSAVYLCASSLLRANEQYFGPGTRLTVT.

The chain joins TRBV21-1 to TRBJ2-7; the table's D call TRBD2 went unverified against the DNA. TRBV21-1 is designated a pseudogene. The CDR3 is 15 residues long. CDR3 sequence: CASSPRRTTLVEQYF. The DNA for the CDR3 is TGTGCCAGCAGCCCCAGGAGGACTACCCTAGTTGAGCAGTACTTC.

This chain links TRBV4-3 with TRBJ2-1; D is unclear. Germline CDR1 is LGHNA and CDR2 is YSLEER. The CDR3 has 16 amino acids. V was clipped by 4 bases and J by 3 bases, with 16 bases between them. The CDR3 reads CASSRKPTGLYNEQFF. The CDR3 nucleotides are TGCGCCAGCAGCCGGAAACCTACGGGCCTCTACAATGAGCAGTTCTTC.

J is TRBJ1-3 and V is TRBV5-1; TRBD1 agrees at 9 bases. In germline, CDR1 is SGHRS, CDR2 YFSETQ. V gave up 4 bases and J gave up 2 bases; unmatched junction bases: 7. There are 16 residues in the CDR3. This chain's CDR3 is CASSPDGTGPGNTIYF. The DNA for the CDR3 is TGCGCCAGCAGCCCGGATGGGACAGGGCCTGGAAACACCATATATTTT.

Note on this clone: This CDR3 is also generated by other DNA sequences in the sample. The rearrangement links TRBV7-9 to TRBJ1-1; D is ambiguous. CDR1 is SEHNR, CDR2 FQNEAQ, per germline (reference sequence). This CDR3 is 13 amino acids long. Trimming took 3 bases from V and 0 from J, leaving 5 bases between them. The CDR3, as DNA: TGTGCCAGCAGCTTTGGAATGAACACTGAAGCTTTCTTT. Translation gives CASSFGMNTEAFF.

The chain joins TRBV28 to TRBJ2-3, with a weak D call TRBD1 (6 bases). Germline V gene sequence: CDR1 MDHEN, CDR2 SYDVKM. This CDR3 is built from 15 residues. V was cut by 6 bases and J by 3 bases, with 16 bases left in between. CDR3 amino acids: CASSGPGQKTDTQYF. CDR3 coding DNA: TGTGCCAGCAGCGGCCCTGGACAGAAGACAGATACGCAGTATTTT.

V is TRBV12-5 and J is TRBJ2-1; the match to TRBD2 covers 11 bases. The CDR3 length is 21 residues. The germline gives CDR1 LGHNT, CDR2 FRNRAP. V trimming: 5 bases; J trimming: 0 bases; junction bases outside the gene matches: 18. CDR3 in amino acids: CASGPPPSGRQPMSSYNEQFF. The CDR3 nucleotides read TGTGCTAGTGGTCCCCCTCCTAGCGGGAGGCAACCGATGAGCTCCTACAATGAGCAGTTCTTC.

The CDR3 region has the DNA TGTGCCAGCAGCGTAGTAGCGGGGGGGAGCTCGAACGAGCAGTACTTC. Amino acids: CASSVVAGGSSNEQYF. This rearrangement joins TRBV9 to TRBJ2-7; 11 bases line up with TRBD2. The CDR3 has 16 residues. The germline CDR1 and CDR2 sequences are SGDLS and YYNGEE. V lost 0 bases, J lost 5 bases, and 7 bases stayed unmatched.

The chain links TRBV18 to TRBJ2-1, with 11 bases identical to TRBD2. The CDR3 runs 16 residues. Germline CDR1 is KGHSH and CDR2 is LQKENI. The V and J ends lost 3 bases and 6 bases, in that order; junction bases with no gene match: 7. CDR3 sequence reads: CASSPLTSGIPNEQFF. The CDR3 nucleotides are TGTGCCAGCTCACCTTTGACTAGCGGGATCCCCAATGAGCAGTTCTTC.

The chain carries TRBV4-1 and TRBJ2-4; D gene ambiguous. Trimming took 4 bases from V and 4 from J, leaving 14 bases between them. The CDR3 is 15 amino acids. In germline, CDR1 is MGHRA, CDR2 YSYEKL. This chain's CDR3 is CASSPEGDQKNIQYF. The CDR3 DNA reads as TGCGCCAGCAGCCCAGAAGGTGACCAAAAAAACATTCAGTACTTC.

About this clone: The same CDR3 can be traced to other DNA sequences in this sample. V gene TRBV29-1 combines with J gene TRBJ1-2; 9 bases map to TRBD1. The CDR3 contains 12 residues. Germline-derived CDR1 and CDR2 are SQVTM and ANQGSEA. Trimming cost V 4 bases and J 4 bases; bases outside gene matches: 1. CDR3: CSVVTGGYGYTF. CDR3 DNA sequence: TGCAGCGTTGTGACAGGGGGCTATGGCTACACCTTC.

The CDR3 bases are TGTGCCAGCAGCTCGGTCCTCACTGATCGAGATACGCAGTATTTT. Translation: CASSSVLTDRDTQYF. This rearrangement joins TRBV5-6 to TRBJ2-3; D gene unclear. This CDR3 has 15 amino acids. The germline V gene has CDR1 SGHDT and CDR2 YYEEEE. Trimming pared 3 bases from V and 5 bases from J, leaving 16 bases between.